Each of the 5 T cell receptor beta chains below was sequenced from the same sample in a study of blood T cell repertoires in COVID-19. Sequencing was performed with immunoSEQ multiplex PCR; in TCRdb, only in-frame clones are kept and a portion is missing. The repertoire consists of 350,000 to 400,000 clones, with around 87% occurring once and the leading ten covering about 1.9%. Sequenced sample: PBMCs or T cells enriched from blood (not recorded which). Receptors originate from a middle-aged man in a cohort exposed to, infected with or recovered from COVID-19 (not recorded which).

The V and J genes are TRBV11-1 and TRBJ2-1; weak D call: TRBD1 (5 bases). CDR1 and CDR2 (germline): SGHAT, FQDESV (reference sequence). Trimming stripped 5 bases from V and 4 bases from J, with 9 bases between. CDR3 length: 13 amino acids. This CDR3 is CASSLDRYNEQFF. CDR3 nucleotides: TGTGCCAGCAGCCTCGACAGATACAATGAGCAGTTCTTC. Combining the CDR3 with reference TRBV11-1 and TRBJ2-1 gives the whole variable domain EAEVAQSPRYKITEKSQAVAFWCDPISGHATLYWYRQILGQGPELLVQFQDESVVDDSQLPKDRFSAERLKGVDSTLKIQPAELGDSAMYLCASSLDRYNEQFFGPGTRLTVL.

V usage is TRBV27 and J usage is TRBJ1-5, with 9 bases matching TRBD1. Germline CDR1 reads MNHEY; CDR2 reads SMNVEV (reference sequence). This CDR3 spans 15 amino acids. Germline trimming cut 5 bases from V and 7 bases from J; bases unmatched to any gene: 9. The CDR3 sequence: CASSQRTGEGQPQHF. The CDR3 nucleotides read TGTGCCAGCAGTCAGCGGACAGGGGAAGGACAGCCCCAGCATTTT.

This chain links TRBV5-1 with TRBJ2-3, with TRBD2 matching 11 bases. Germline-derived CDR1 and CDR2 are SGHRS and YFSETQ. The V segment lost 0 bases and the J segment 4 bases; nucleotides outside the gene matches: 7. The CDR3 is made up of 17 amino acids. As DNA, the CDR3 is TGCGCCAGCAGCTTGGGGTATACTAGCGGGAGATCAGATACGCAGTATTTT. The encoded protein is CASSLGYTSGRSDTQYF.

The rearrangement links TRBV19 to TRBJ1-5; D possibly corresponds to TRBD1 (6 bases). The germline V and J ends were trimmed by 8 bases and 8 bases, with 10 bases remaining between them. Germline loops: CDR1 LNHDA, CDR2 SQIVND (reference sequence). The CDR3 loop spans 11 amino acids. The CDR3 DNA is TGTGCCAGTGGAAACAGGGAGCCCCAGCATTTT. This encodes CASGNREPQHF.

The chain has TRBV18 and TRBJ2-7; 11 bases map to TRBD2. Germline CDR1 reads KGHSH; CDR2 reads LQKENI. V dropped 3 bases and J dropped 3; count of bases not matched to a gene: 1. CDR3 length: 14 residues. The CDR3 reads CASSPGLAGYEQYF. In nucleotides, the CDR3 is TGTGCCAGCTCACCCGGACTAGCGGGCTACGAGCAGTACTTC.